This T cell receptor beta chain was identified during a study of cytomegalovirus exposure and HLA in healthy donors. PCR was performed using 60 Vbeta and 13 Jbeta primers. Produced via immunoSEQ multiplex PCR; TCRdb's table is partial and in-frame only. The sample table includes 190,000 or so clones. Concerning this clone: Its antigen is still unknown.

Study-level points and caveats: Reports credit the classifier with highly specific, highly sensitive diagnosis of cytomegalovirus status.

Sequenced sample: PBMCs. The receptor was isolated from a boy between 5 and 17 years old in good health and CMV-seronegative.

The CDR3 here is CASSIGTGGPYEQYF. Written as DNA, the CDR3 is TGTGCCAGCAGCATAGGGACAGGGGGCCCCTACGAGCAGTACTTC. This chain uses TRBV5-8 with TRBJ2-7; 12 nucleotides agree with TRBD1. The CDR3 covers 15 residues. The germline V gene has CDR1 SGHTS and CDR2 YDEGEE. With V trimmed by 4 bases and J by 2 bases, 4 bases remained unmatched.